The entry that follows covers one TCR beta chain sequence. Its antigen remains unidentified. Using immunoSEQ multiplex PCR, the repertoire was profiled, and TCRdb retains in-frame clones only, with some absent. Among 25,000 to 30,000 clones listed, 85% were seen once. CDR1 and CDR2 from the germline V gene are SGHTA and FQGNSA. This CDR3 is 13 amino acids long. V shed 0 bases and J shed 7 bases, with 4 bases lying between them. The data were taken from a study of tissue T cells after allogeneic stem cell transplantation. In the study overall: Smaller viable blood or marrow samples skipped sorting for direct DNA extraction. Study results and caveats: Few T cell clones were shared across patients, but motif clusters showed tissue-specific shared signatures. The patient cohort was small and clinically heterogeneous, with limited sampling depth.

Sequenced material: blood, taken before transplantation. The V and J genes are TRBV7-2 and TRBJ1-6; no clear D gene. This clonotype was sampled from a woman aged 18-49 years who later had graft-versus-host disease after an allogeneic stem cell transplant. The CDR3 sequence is CASSLAENSPLHF. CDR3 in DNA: TGTGCCAGCAGCTTAGCCGAGAATTCACCCCTCCACTTT.